This passage covers 32 T cell receptor beta chains from one sample sequenced in a study of glioma-infiltrating T cells after dendritic cell vaccination. TCRdb's copy holds only in-frame clones and misses some; the assay was immunoSEQ multiplex PCR. This sample has about 76,000 clones, with more than 75% found just once. Time point given: after dendritic cell vaccination, including at tumor progression/relapse. The input for sequencing was blood, taken after dendritic cell vaccination. The receptors were sampled from a human donor with glioblastoma.

This clone is a singleton in its sample. The CDR3 bases are TGCGCCAGCAGCTTGGGGGACAGGGCGGGAGATGGCTACACCTTC. Translating it yields CASSLGDRAGDGYTF. The chain has TRBV5-1 and TRBJ1-2, with 9 bases lining up with TRBD1. The CDR3 length is 15 residues. Germline CDR1 is SGHRS and CDR2 is YFSETQ. Unmatched junction bases numbered 6, after V lost 0 bases and J lost 6 bases.

The gene calls are TRBV10-2 and TRBJ2-5; TRBD1 might be the D (7 bases). V gave up 6 bases and J gave up 5 bases, with 25 bases separating them. CDR3 length equals 17 residues. The germline V gene has CDR1 WSHSY and CDR2 SAAADI. DNA of the CDR3: TGCGCCAGCAGAATAAGGCACAGGGGTCGGGAGTCGGAGACCCAGTACTTC. Translated, it gives CASRIRHRGRESETQYF.

This rearrangement joins TRBV19 to TRBJ2-3; 7 bases map to TRBD1. The J segment lost 0 bases and the V segment lost 9 bases, leaving 6 bases of the junction unmatched. CDR3 length equals 14 residues. Germline V gives CDR1 LNHDA, CDR2 SQIVND (reference sequence). The CDR3 DNA follows: TGTGCCAGCAGGCACAGGGGTAGCACAGATACGCAGTATTTT. It yields the protein CASRHRGSTDTQYF.

The J gene is TRBJ2-2, the V gene TRBV5-6, with 7 bases identical to TRBD1. This CDR3 has 17 residues. V was clipped by 7 bases and J by 8 bases; unmatched bases: 20. Germline V lookup: CDR1 SGHDT, CDR2 YYEEEE. CDR3 sequence (DNA): TGTGCCAGCCCCATAAGCAACCGGACAGGCGTCCGAGGGGAGCTGTTTTTT. Translation: CASPISNRTGVRGELFF.

The chain couples TRBV11-2 to TRBJ2-1; 7 positions match TRBD1. Germline CDR1 reads SGHAT; CDR2 reads FQNNGV. Trimming removed 2 bases from V and 3 bases from J; junction bases left unmatched: 1. The CDR3 loop spans 14 amino acids. The CDR3 loop reads CASSLQGDYNEQFF. The CDR3 DNA reads TGTGCCAGCAGCTTACAGGGGGACTACAATGAGCAGTTCTTC.

J is TRBJ1-4 and V is TRBV14; D remains unclear. V gave up 8 bases and J gave up 11 bases, with 21 bases separating them. Germline V gene sequence: CDR1 SGHDN, CDR2 FVKESK. This CDR3 has 14 residues. Here the CDR3 DNA reads TGTGCCAGCTCCGAACATCAGGCGGGATATAAACTGTTTTTT. It encodes CASSEHQAGYKLFF.

The genes are TRBV25-1 and TRBJ1-2; 8 positions match TRBD1. There are 14 residues in the CDR3. Looked up from germline, CDR1 is MGHDK and CDR2 is SYGVNS. The V segment lost 6 bases and the J segment 1 base; nucleotides outside the gene matches: 4. The CDR3 is CASRRTGINYGYTF. The CDR3 DNA reads TGTGCCAGCAGAAGGACAGGGATTAACTATGGCTACACCTTC.

V is TRBV29-1 and J is TRBJ2-7, with D perhaps matching TRBD1 (5 bases). The V and J ends lost 5 bases and 2 bases respectively, with 13 bases between them. CDR1 is SQVTM, CDR2 ANQGSEA, per germline. The CDR3 loop spans 13 amino acids. The CDR3 region is CSVFVAGTYEQYF. In nucleotides, the CDR3 is TGCAGCGTTTTTGTGGCAGGGACCTACGAGCAGTACTTC.

The CDR3: CAIKGTGEETQYF. In DNA form, the CDR3 reads TGTGCCATCAAAGGGACAGGGGAAGAGACCCAGTACTTC. The genes are TRBV10-3 and TRBJ2-5; 10 bases are shared with TRBD1. V trimming: 7 bases; J trimming: 3 bases; junction bases outside the gene matches: 2. The CDR3 sequence is 13 residues long. The V gene's germline CDR1 is ENHRY and CDR2 SYGVKD.

This sequence joins TRBV5-4 and TRBJ2-2; TRBD2 matches at 7 bases. The CDR3 is 16 residues long. V shed 1 base and J 6 bases; nucleotides not matched to a gene: 9. Per germline, CDR1 SGHNT and CDR2 YYREEE (reference sequence). The CDR3 coding sequence is TGTGCCAGCAGCTTGAGCGCGGGAGAATCCCCCGGGGAGCTGTTTTTT. Translation gives CASSLSAGESPGELFF.

This chain connects TRBV9 to TRBJ2-2; no clear D. CDR1 SGDLS and CDR2 YYNGEE come from the germline V gene. This CDR3 is built from 14 residues. The V gene lost 4 bases and the J gene lost 5 bases, with 12 bases spanning the gap. The DNA of the CDR3 is TGTGCCAGCAGCCCTATAACCGGGACCGGGGAGCTGTTTTTT. Amino acid sequence: CASSPITGTGELFF.

The chain combines TRBV19 with TRBJ2-5, with 7 nucleotides matching TRBD1. From germline, CDR1 is LNHDA and CDR2 SQIVND (reference sequence). Losses at the gene ends were 2 bases for V and 5 bases for J; bases not matched to a gene: 11. The CDR3 contains 16 residues. CDR3 residues: CASSISFGQVWETQYF. As DNA, the CDR3 is TGTGCCAGTAGTATATCTTTCGGACAGGTCTGGGAGACCCAGTACTTC.

The chain is built from TRBV27 and TRBJ1-1; D unresolved. The CDR3 spans 15 residues. Germline V gene data show CDR1 as MNHEY and CDR2 as SMNVEV (reference sequence). V was cut by 7 bases and J by 3 bases, with 18 bases left in between. The CDR3 coding sequence is TGTGCCAGCATGACGGTCCGAATGAGGGACACTGAAGCTTTCTTT. Translated: CASMTVRMRDTEAFF.

J is TRBJ2-1 and V is TRBV6-5; TRBD2 aligns across 8 bases. Germline V gene sequence: CDR1 MNHEY, CDR2 SVGAGI. After removal of 5 bases from V and 8 bases from J, the junction contained 11 bases not matched to a gene. The CDR3 is 15 residues long. CDR3 nucleotide sequence: TGTGCCAGCAGTACGATGAGCGGGAGTATCGATGAGCAGTTCTTC. This encodes CASSTMSGSIDEQFF.

The chain couples TRBV1 to TRBJ2-1; the DNA was not compared with TRBD2, the D call given in the table. TRBV1 is a documented pseudogene. The CDR3 extends over 19 amino acids. This CDR3 reads CTSSQETLAGVVSYNEQFF. CDR3 DNA sequence: TGCACCAGCAGCCAAGAAACATTGGCGGGGGTTGTATCCTACAATGAGCAGTTCTTC.

This clone was found a few times. CDR3 sequence: CASSKAGSVGELFF. The CDR3 DNA sequence: TGTGCCAGCAGCAAGGCGGGGTCCGTCGGGGAGCTGTTTTTT. V is TRBV21-1 and J is TRBJ2-2; no check of the table's D call, TRBD2, against the DNA was made. TRBV21-1 is a pseudogene. There are 14 residues in the CDR3.

This clone was seen more than once but under ten times. V and J are TRBV19 and TRBJ1-1, with 11 bases fitting TRBD1. Trimming took 7 bases from V and 4 from J; bases not matched to a gene: 8. The CDR3 consists of 15 residues. The germline V gene has CDR1 LNHDA and CDR2 SQIVND (reference sequence). CDR3 sequence reads: CASTRTGGGGTEAFF. CDR3 nucleotide sequence: TGTGCCAGTACCAGGACAGGGGGCGGGGGCACTGAAGCTTTCTTT. Full variable domain (missing parts from reference TRBV19 and TRBJ1-1): DGGITQSPKYLFRKEGQNVTLSCEQNLNHDAMYWYRQDPGQGLRLIYYSQIVNDFQKGDIAEGYSVSREKKESFPLTVTSAQKNPTAFYLCASTRTGGGGTEAFFGQGTRLTVV.

The J gene is TRBJ1-2, the V gene TRBV2, with D possibly being TRBD1 (6 bases). The V gene lost 5 bases and the J gene lost 7 bases, with 23 bases spanning the gap. CDR3 length: 16 residues. Per the germline V gene, CDR1 is SNHLY and CDR2 is FYNNEI. The CDR3 bases are TGTGCCAGCAGTCAACAACTCAGTTCTGGGGGCCGTGGCTACACCTTC. It translates to CASSQQLSSGGRGYTF.

The V and J genes are TRBV5-1 and TRBJ2-3; 9 bases align to TRBD1. Germline assignment: CDR1 SGHRS and CDR2 YFSETQ. The CDR3 consists of 15 residues. V lost 6 bases to trimming and J lost 3 bases; unmatched junction nucleotides: 8. The CDR3 loop reads CASNKQGAGTDTQYF. The CDR3 nucleotides read TGCGCCAGCAATAAACAGGGGGCTGGGACAGATACGCAGTATTTT.

The chain recombines TRBV7-9 with TRBJ2-7, with TRBD2 matching over 7 bases. Germline V gene sequence: CDR1 SEHNR, CDR2 FQNEAQ (reference sequence). The CDR3 is made up of 14 amino acids. V lost 2 bases and J lost 4; bases outside the gene matches: 5. CDR3 in amino acids: CASSLLQGGYEQYF. In nucleotides, the CDR3 is TGTGCCAGCAGCTTACTGCAGGGAGGGTACGAGCAGTACTTC.

This sequence joins TRBV7-3 and TRBJ2-5, with D tentatively TRBD1 (5 bases). The CDR3 is 15 amino acids. Germline CDR1 is SGHTA and CDR2 is FQGTGA. V gave up 1 base and J gave up 4 bases, with 13 bases separating them. DNA for the CDR3: TGTGCCAGCAGCTTAAGGGGCATTCGTGGAGAGACCCAGTACTTC. This encodes CASSLRGIRGETQYF.

This chain joins TRBV5-5 and TRBJ2-7; TRBD1 matches at 7 bases. CDR3 length: 17 amino acids. Germline CDR1 is SGHKS and CDR2 is YYEKEE (reference sequence). V gave up 0 bases and J gave up 6 bases; unmatched junction bases: 15. The CDR3 region has the DNA TGTGCCAGCAGCTTGGGGGGCTACAGGGGCCATAAATCCGAGCAGTACTTC. It translates to CASSLGGYRGHKSEQYF.

This chain links TRBV4-2 with TRBJ2-1, with TRBD2 identical over 11 bases. Germline CDR1 reads LGHNA; CDR2 reads YNFKEQ. V was pared by 5 bases and J by 8 bases, with 11 bases of the junction left unmatched. The CDR3 has 16 residues. The CDR3 reads CASSRIAGGPVDEQFF. The CDR3 DNA reads TGTGCCAGCAGCAGAATAGCGGGAGGGCCAGTCGATGAGCAGTTCTTC.

The rearrangement uses TRBV13 and TRBJ2-5, with 11 bases that match TRBD1. CDR1 PRHDT and CDR2 FYEKMQ come from the germline V gene (reference sequence). The CDR3 is made up of 17 amino acids. J was trimmed by 1 base and V by 4 bases; bases with no gene match: 8. Here the CDR3 reads CASSSGQGESSQETQYF. For the CDR3, the DNA is TGTGCCAGCAGCTCGGGACAGGGGGAAAGTAGCCAAGAGACCCAGTACTTC.

The chain is built from TRBV6-6 and TRBJ2-5; D not certain. The germline V gene has CDR1 MNHNY and CDR2 SVGAGI (reference sequence). The V gene lost 6 bases and the J gene lost 1 base, with 6 bases spanning the gap. The CDR3 loop spans 12 amino acids. The CDR3 DNA follows: TGTGCCAGCAGCCGGTTCCAAGAGACCCAGTACTTC. As protein: CASSRFQETQYF.

CDR3 residues: CASNSGSSFSYEQYF. The DNA of the CDR3 is TGCGCCAGCAACTCAGGTTCTTCATTCTCCTACGAGCAGTACTTC. This rearrangement joins TRBV5-1 to TRBJ2-7; D is unclear. The V gene's germline CDR1 is SGHRS and CDR2 YFSETQ. Trimming took off 6 bases at V and 0 bases at J, with 16 bases between the two ends. The CDR3 extends over 15 amino acids.

This clone was detected once. This rearrangement joins TRBV7-2 to TRBJ2-7; 7 nucleotides line up with TRBD2. The CDR3 extends over 14 amino acids. The ends lost 1 base at V and 5 bases at J; junction bases unmatched: 5. Germline V gene data show CDR1 as SGHTA and CDR2 as FQGNSA. The chain's CDR3 is CASSLGAGRDEQYF. The CDR3 DNA reads TGTGCCAGCAGCTTAGGGGCAGGGAGGGACGAGCAGTACTTC. Full variable domain (rest looked up from reference TRBV7-2 and TRBJ2-7): GAGVSQSPSNKVTEKGKDVELRCDPISGHTALYWYRQSLGQGLEFLIYFQGNSAPDKSGLPSDRFSAERTGGSVSTLTIQRTQQEDSAVYLCASSLGAGRDEQYFGPGTRLTVT.

The chain recombines TRBV12-5 with TRBJ1-1, with 7 bases identical to TRBD1. CDR1 and CDR2 from the germline V gene are LGHNT and FRNRAP. This CDR3 region has 13 residues. V lost 2 bases, J lost 6 bases, and 3 bases stayed unmatched. CDR3 nucleotides: TGTGCTAGTGGTTTGTGGGACAGAGCTGAAGCTTTCTTT. Protein sequence: CASGLWDRAEAFF.

This chain connects TRBV12-2 to TRBJ2-1; no check of the table's D call, TRBD1, against the DNA was made. TRBV12-2 is flagged as a pseudogene. The CDR3 runs to 15 residues. The CDR3 loop is CASSPRTGVGNEQFF. The CDR3 region has the DNA TGTGCCAGCAGCCCGAGGACAGGGGTAGGAAATGAGCAGTTCTTC.

The chain carries TRBV27 and TRBJ1-5, with 8 bases identical to TRBD1. Germline-derived CDR1 and CDR2 are MNHEY and SMNVEV (reference sequence). CDR3 length: 14 amino acids. J was trimmed by 6 bases and V by 5 bases; bases with no gene match: 6. The CDR3 DNA is TGTGCCAGCAGTATAGGACAGGGAATTCAGCCCCAGCATTTT. This encodes CASSIGQGIQPQHF.

This clone was found a few times. The chain carries TRBV27 and TRBJ2-1; 8 positions match TRBD2. J gave up 4 bases and V 1 base, and 3 bases lay outside the gene matches. The CDR3 length is 15 residues. The germline V gene encodes CDR1 MNHEY and CDR2 SMNVEV (reference sequence). The DNA of the CDR3 is TGTGCCAGCAGTTTATTGAGCGGGGGATACAATGAGCAGTTCTTC. This encodes CASSLLSGGYNEQFF.

V gene TRBV7-6 combines with J gene TRBJ1-1, with TRBD1 matching over 7 bases. CDR3 length: 15 residues. The V gene end was trimmed by 5 bases and the J gene end by 2 bases; junction bases not matched to a gene: 8. Looked up from germline, CDR1 is SGHVS and CDR2 is FNYEAQ. DNA for the CDR3: TGTGCCAGCAGCCCCCCGGGACAGTACAACACTGAAGCTTTCTTT. Amino acid sequence: CASSPPGQYNTEAFF.